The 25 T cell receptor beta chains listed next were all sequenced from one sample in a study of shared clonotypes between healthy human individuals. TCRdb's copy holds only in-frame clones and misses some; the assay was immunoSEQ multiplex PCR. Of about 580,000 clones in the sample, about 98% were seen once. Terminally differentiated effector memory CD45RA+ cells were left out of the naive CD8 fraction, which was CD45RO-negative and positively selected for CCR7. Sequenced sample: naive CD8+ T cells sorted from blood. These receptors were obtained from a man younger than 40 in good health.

CDR3 region: CASSSRYEQYF. DNA of the CDR3: TGTGCCAGCAGTAGCAGATACGAGCAGTACTTC. The chain employs TRBV25-1 and TRBJ2-7; D uncertain. The ends were cut back, 5 bases at V and 4 bases at J, with 6 bases in the middle. The germline V gene encodes CDR1 MGHDK and CDR2 SYGVNS. CDR3 length: 11 residues.

The CDR3, as DNA: TGTGCCAGCGGACCCTTTTCTGGGGCCAACGTCCTGACTTTC. Amino acid sequence: CASGPFSGANVLTF. The rearrangement uses TRBV7-6 and TRBJ2-6, with D uncertain. CDR1 is SGHVS and CDR2 is FNYEAQ in the germline V gene. This CDR3 spans 14 amino acids. The V end was cut by 8 bases, the J end by 1 base, with 9 bases between.

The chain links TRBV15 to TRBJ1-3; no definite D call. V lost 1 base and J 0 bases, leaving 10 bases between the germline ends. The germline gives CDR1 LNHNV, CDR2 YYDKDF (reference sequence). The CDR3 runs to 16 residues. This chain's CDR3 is CATSRAGSSSGNTIYF. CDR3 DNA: TGTGCCACCAGCAGAGCTGGGTCAAGCTCTGGAAACACCATATATTTT.

CDR3 loop: CASSEAQGATYEQYF. CDR3 bases: TGTGCCAGCAGTGAAGCGCAGGGGGCTACCTACGAGCAGTACTTC. This chain links TRBV2 with TRBJ2-7; TRBD1 matches 8 bases. In germline, CDR1 is SNHLY, CDR2 FYNNEI. J was trimmed by 2 bases and V by 0 bases; bases with no gene match: 3. The CDR3 is 15 residues long.

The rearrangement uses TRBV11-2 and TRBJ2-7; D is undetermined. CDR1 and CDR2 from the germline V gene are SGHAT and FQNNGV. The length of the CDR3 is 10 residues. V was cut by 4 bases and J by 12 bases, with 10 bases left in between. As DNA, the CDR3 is TGTGCCAGCAGCTCCGGTGTTCTGTACTTC. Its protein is CASSSGVLYF.

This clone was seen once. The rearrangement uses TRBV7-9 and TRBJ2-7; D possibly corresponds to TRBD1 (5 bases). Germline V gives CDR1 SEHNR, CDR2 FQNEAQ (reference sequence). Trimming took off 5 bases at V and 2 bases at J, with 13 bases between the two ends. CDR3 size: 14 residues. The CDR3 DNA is TGTGCCAGCAGCCCCCCCCTGGGGCCCTACGAGCAGTACTTC. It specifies CASSPPLGPYEQYF. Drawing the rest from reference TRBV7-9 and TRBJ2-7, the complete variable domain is DTGVSQNPRHKITKRGQNVTFRCDPISEHNRLYWYRQTLGQGPEFLTYFQNEAQLEKSRLLSDRFSAERPKGSFSTLEIQRTEQGDSAMYLCASSPPLGPYEQYFGPGTRLTVT.

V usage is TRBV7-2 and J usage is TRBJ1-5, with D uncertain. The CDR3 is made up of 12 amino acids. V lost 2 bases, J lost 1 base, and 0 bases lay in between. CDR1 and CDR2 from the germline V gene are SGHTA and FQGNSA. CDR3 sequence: CASSLSNQPQHF. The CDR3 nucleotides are TGTGCCAGCAGCTTAAGCAATCAGCCCCAGCATTTT.

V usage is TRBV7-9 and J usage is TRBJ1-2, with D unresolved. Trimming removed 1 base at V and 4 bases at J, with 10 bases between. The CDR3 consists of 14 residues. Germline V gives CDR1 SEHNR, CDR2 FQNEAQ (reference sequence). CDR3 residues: CASSLGAGIYGYTF. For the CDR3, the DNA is TGTGCCAGCAGCTTAGGAGCTGGGATCTATGGCTACACCTTC.

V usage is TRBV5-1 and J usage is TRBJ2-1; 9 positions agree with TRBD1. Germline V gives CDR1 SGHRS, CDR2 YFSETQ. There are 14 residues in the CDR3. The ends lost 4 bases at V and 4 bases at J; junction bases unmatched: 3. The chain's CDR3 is CASSDGQGYNEQFF. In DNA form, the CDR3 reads TGCGCCAGCAGCGACGGACAGGGGTACAATGAGCAGTTCTTC.

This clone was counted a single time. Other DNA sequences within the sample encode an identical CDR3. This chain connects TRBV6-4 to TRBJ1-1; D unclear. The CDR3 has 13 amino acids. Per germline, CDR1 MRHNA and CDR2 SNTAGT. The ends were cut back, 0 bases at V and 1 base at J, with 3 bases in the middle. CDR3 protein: CASSDSGNTEAFF. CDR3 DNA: TGTGCCAGCAGTGACTCAGGGAACACTGAAGCTTTCTTT.

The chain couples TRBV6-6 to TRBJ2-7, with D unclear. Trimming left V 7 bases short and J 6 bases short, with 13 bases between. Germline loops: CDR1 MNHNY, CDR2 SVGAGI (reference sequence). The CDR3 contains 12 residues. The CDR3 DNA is TGTGCCAGCACCCACAGAGGTGGCGAGCAGTACTTC. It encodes CASTHRGGEQYF.

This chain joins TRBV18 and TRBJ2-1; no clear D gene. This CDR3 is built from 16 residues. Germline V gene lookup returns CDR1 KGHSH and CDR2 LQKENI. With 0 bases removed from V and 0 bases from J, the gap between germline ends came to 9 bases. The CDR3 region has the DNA TGTGCCAGCTCACCACCGAAAATCGCCTCCTACAATGAGCAGTTCTTC. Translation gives CASSPPKIASYNEQFF.

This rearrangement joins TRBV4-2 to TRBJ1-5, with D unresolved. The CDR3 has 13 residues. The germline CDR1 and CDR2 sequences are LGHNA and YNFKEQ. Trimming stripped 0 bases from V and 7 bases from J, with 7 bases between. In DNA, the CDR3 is TGTGCCAGCAGCCAAGAGAACTCCCAGCCCCAGCATTTT. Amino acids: CASSQENSQPQHF.

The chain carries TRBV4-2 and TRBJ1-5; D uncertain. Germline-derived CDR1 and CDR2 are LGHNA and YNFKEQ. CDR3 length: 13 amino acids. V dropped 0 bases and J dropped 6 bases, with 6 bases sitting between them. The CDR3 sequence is CASSQDGRQPQHF. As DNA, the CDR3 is TGTGCCAGCAGCCAAGATGGCCGTCAGCCCCAGCATTTT.

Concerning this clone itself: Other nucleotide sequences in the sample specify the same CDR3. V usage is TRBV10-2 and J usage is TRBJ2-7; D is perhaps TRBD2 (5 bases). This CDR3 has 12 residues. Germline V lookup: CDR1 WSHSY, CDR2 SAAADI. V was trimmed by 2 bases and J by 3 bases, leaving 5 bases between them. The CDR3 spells CASSEAGYEQYF. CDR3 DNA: TGCGCCAGCAGTGAGGCGGGCTACGAGCAGTACTTC.

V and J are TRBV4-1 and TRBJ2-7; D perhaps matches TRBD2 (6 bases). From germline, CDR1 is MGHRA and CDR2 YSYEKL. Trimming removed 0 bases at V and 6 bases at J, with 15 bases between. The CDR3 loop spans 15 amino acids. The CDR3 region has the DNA TGCGCCAGCAGCCAAGATACGGGAGTGGGGTCCGAGCAGTACTTC. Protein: CASSQDTGVGSEQYF.

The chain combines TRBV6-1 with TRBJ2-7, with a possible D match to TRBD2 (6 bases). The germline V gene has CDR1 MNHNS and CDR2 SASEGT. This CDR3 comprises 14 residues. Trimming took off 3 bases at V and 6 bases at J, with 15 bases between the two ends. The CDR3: CASSDLGLALEQYF. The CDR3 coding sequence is TGTGCCAGCAGTGACTTGGGACTCGCCCTCGAGCAGTACTTC.

The CDR3 DNA reads as TGTGCCAGCAGCTTGGGAGGGGAGCCACCTTACAATGAGCAGTTCTTC. Translated, it gives CASSLGGEPPYNEQFF. The rearrangement uses TRBV5-6 and TRBJ2-1, with D perhaps matching TRBD1 or TRBD2 (5 bases each). CDR1 and CDR2 from the germline V gene are SGHDT and YYEEEE. Trimming took off 0 bases at V and 4 bases at J, with 14 bases between the two ends. This CDR3 has 16 residues. Complete variable domain (other parts from reference TRBV5-6 and TRBJ2-1): DAGVTQSPTHLIKTRGQQVTLRCSPKSGHDTVSWYQQALGQGPQFIFQYYEEEERQRGNFPDRFSGHQFPNYSSELNVNALLLGDSALYLCASSLGGEPPYNEQFFGPGTRLTVL.

CDR3 loop: CASSLNQGDSATNEKLFF. CDR3 sequence (DNA): TGCGCCAGCAGCCTAAACCAAGGGGACAGCGCAACTAATGAAAAACTGTTTTTT. The chain carries TRBV5-1 and TRBJ1-4; 7 bases map to TRBD1. The CDR3 is 18 residues long. V was clipped by 4 bases and J by 0 bases; unmatched bases: 12. Germline CDR1 reads SGHRS; CDR2 reads YFSETQ.

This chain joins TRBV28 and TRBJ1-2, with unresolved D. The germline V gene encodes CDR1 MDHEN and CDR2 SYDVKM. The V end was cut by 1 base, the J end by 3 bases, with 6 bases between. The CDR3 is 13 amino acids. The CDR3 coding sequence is TGTGCCAGCAGTTTATCAGCGTACTATGGCTACACCTTC. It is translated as CASSLSAYYGYTF.

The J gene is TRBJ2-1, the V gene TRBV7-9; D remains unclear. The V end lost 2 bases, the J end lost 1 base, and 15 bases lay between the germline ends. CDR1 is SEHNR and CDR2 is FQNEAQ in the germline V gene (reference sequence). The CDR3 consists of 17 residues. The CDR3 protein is CASSLMGTPSSYNEQFF. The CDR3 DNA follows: TGTGCCAGCAGCTTAATGGGAACCCCATCATCCTACAATGAGCAGTTCTTC.

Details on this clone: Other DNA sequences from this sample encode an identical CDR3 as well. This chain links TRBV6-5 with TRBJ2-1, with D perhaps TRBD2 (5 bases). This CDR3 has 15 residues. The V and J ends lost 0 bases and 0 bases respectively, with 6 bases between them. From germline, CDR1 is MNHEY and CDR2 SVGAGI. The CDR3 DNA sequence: TGTGCCAGCAGTTACTCAGGGAGCTCCTACAATGAGCAGTTCTTC. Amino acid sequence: CASSYSGSSYNEQFF.

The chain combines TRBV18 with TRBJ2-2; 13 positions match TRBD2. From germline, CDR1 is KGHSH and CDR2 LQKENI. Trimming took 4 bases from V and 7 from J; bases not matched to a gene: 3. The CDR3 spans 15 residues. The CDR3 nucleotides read TGTGCCAGCTCACACGGGACTAGCGGGGACGGGGAGCTGTTTTTT. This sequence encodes CASSHGTSGDGELFF.

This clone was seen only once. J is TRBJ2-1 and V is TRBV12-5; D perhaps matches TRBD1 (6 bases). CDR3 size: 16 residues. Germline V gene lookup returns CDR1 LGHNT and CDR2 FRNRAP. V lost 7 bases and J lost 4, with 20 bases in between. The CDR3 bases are TGTGCTAGTGCCCCTCCCGGGGCAGGGGAATACAATGAGCAGTTCTTC. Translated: CASAPPGAGEYNEQFF.

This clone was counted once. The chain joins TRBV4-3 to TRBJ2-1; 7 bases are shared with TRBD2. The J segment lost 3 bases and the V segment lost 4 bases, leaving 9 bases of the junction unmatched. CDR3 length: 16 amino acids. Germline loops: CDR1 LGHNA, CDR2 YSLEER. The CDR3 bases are TGCGCCAGCAGCCGAGACCGGGACTACTACTACAATGAGCAGTTCTTC. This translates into CASSRDRDYYYNEQFF.